This T cell receptor beta chain was obtained from a study of blood T cell repertoires in COVID-19. Study in general: In each case, the material was cDNA or gDNA derived from T cells, B-cell-depleted T cells, or PBMCs.

Generated by immunoSEQ multiplex PCR, the TCRdb table keeps only in-frame clones and is missing some. The top ten hold 8.5% to 9% of the sample, which has 35,000 to 45,000 clones, about 80% seen once. V was cut by 4 bases and J by 1 base, with 14 bases left in between. The germline gives CDR1 MDHEN, CDR2 SYDVKM. CDR3 length equals 16 residues. This TCR came from a man between 65 and 85 years old with active or convalescent COVID-19. Source material: peripheral blood. V gene TRBV28 combines with J gene TRBJ1-3; perhaps TRBD1 as D (5 bases). The CDR3 nucleotides are TGTGCCAGCAGTTCAGACCCGGGGGTATCTGGAAACACCATATATTTT. It is translated as CASSSDPGVSGNTIYF.